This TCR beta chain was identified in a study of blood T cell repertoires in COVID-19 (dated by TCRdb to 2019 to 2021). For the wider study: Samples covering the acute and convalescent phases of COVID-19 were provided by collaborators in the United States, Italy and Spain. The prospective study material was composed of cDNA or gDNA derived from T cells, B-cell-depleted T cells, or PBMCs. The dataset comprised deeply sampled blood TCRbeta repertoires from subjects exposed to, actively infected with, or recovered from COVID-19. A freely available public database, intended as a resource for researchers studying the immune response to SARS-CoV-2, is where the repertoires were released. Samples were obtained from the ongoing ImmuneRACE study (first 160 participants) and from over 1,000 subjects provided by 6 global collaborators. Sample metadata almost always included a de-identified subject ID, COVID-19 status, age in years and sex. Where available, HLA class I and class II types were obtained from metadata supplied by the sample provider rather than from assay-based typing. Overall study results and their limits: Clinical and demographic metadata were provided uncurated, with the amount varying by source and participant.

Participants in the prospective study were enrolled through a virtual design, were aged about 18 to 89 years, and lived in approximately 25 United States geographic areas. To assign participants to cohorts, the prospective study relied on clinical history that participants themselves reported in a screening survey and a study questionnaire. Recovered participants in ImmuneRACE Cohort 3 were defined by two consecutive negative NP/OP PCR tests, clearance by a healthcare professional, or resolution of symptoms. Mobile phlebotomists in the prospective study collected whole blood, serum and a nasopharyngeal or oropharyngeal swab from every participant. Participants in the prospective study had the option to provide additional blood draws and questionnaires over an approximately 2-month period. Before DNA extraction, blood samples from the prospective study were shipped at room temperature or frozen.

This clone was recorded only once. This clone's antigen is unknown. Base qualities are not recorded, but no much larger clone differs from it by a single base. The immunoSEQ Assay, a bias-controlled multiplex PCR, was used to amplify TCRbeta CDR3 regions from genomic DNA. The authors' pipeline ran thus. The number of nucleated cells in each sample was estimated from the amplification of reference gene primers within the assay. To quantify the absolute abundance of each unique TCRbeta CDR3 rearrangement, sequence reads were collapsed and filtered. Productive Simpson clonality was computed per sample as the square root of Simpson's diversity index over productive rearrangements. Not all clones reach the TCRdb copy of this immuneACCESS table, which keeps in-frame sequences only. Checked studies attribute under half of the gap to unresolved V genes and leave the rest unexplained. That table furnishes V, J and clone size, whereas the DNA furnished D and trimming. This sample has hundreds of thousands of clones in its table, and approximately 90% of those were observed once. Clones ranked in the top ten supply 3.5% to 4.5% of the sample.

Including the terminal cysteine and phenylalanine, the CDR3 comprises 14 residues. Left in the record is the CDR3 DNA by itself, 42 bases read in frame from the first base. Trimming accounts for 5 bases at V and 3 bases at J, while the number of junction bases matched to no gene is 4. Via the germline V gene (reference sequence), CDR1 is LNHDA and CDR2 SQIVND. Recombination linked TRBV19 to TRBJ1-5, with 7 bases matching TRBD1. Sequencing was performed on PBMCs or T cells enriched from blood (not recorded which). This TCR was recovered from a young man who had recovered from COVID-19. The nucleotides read TGTGCCAGTAGTTCGGGACAGCCCAATCAGCCCCAGCATTTT. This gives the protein CASSSGQPNQPQHF.